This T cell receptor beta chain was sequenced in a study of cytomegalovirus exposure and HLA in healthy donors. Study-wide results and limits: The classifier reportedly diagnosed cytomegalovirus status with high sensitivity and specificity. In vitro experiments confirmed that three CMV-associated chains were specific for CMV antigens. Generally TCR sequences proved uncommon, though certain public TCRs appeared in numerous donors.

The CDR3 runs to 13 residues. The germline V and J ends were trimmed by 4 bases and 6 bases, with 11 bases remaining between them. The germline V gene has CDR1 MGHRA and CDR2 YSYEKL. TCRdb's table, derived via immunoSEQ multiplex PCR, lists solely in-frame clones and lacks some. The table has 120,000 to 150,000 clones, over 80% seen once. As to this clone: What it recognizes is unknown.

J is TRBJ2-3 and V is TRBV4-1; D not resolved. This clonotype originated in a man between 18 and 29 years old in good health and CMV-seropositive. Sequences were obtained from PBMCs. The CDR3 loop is CASSLPLGDTQYF. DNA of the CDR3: TGCGCCAGCAGCCTACCACTCGGGGATACGCAGTATTTT.